The 19 T cell receptor beta chains listed next were all sequenced from one sample in a study of T cell changes during pregnancy in multiple sclerosis. Method: immunoSEQ multiplex PCR; TCRdb's copy keeps in-frame clones and lacks some. This sample carries tens of thousands of clones, just under 95% of them seen once, and the ten largest clones take roughly 2.1%. Sequenced material: peripheral blood, taken in the second trimester of pregnancy. The receptors stem from a female donor with multiple sclerosis, enrolled in a pregnancy study.

This chain's CDR3 is CASSSPQGSLIHEQYF. CDR3 coding DNA: TGTGCCAGTAGTTCCCCCCAGGGGAGTCTTATCCACGAGCAGTACTTC. The J gene is TRBJ2-7, the V gene TRBV19; maybe TRBD1 (6 bases). CDR3 size: 16 residues. Deletions cut 5 bases from V and 5 bases from J, with 22 bases between. In germline, CDR1 is LNHDA, CDR2 SQIVND (reference sequence). Complete variable domain (other parts from reference TRBV19 and TRBJ2-7): DGGITQSPKYLFRKEGQNVTLSCEQNLNHDAMYWYRQDPGQGLRLIYYSQIVNDFQKGDIAEGYSVSREKKESFPLTVTSAQKNPTAFYLCASSSPQGSLIHEQYFGPGTRLTVT.

V usage is TRBV27 and J usage is TRBJ2-7; weak D call: TRBD1 (5 bases). Trimming removed 6 bases at V and 0 bases at J, with 15 bases between. This CDR3 comprises 15 residues. Germline values: CDR1 MNHEY, CDR2 SMNVEV (reference sequence). The CDR3 DNA is TGTGCCAGCAGGCAGGCAGGGATCTGCTCCTACGAGCAGTACTTC. Its protein product is CASRQAGICSYEQYF.

The rearrangement uses TRBV19 and TRBJ1-2, with TRBD1 matching 7 bases. Germline-derived CDR1 and CDR2 are LNHDA and SQIVND (reference sequence). V was pared by 4 bases and J by 3 bases, with 2 bases of the junction left unmatched. CDR3 length equals 13 residues. The CDR3 is CASSRTGYYGYTF. The CDR3 DNA is TGTGCCAGTAGTAGGACAGGCTACTATGGCTACACCTTC.

The chain joins TRBV4-3 to TRBJ2-2; 8 bases are shared with TRBD2. Germline assignment: CDR1 LGHNA and CDR2 YSLEER. The CDR3 is 18 residues long. V was pared by 0 bases and J by 4 bases, with 10 bases of the junction left unmatched. CDR3 DNA: TGCGCCAGCAGCCAAGAGTTAGGCGTTGCGGGGGGCACCGGGGAGCTGTTTTTT. Its translation is CASSQELGVAGGTGELFF.

The rearrangement links TRBV4-1 to TRBJ1-2; the match to TRBD1 covers 7 bases. Trimming took 4 bases from V and 11 from J; bases not matched to a gene: 4. The CDR3 loop spans 11 amino acids. Per germline, CDR1 MGHRA and CDR2 YSYEKL. CDR3 region: CASSRRDSYTF. The CDR3 nucleotides read TGCGCCAGCAGCCGCCGGGACAGTTACACCTTC.

The chain employs TRBV5-1 and TRBJ1-1, with TRBD1 matching over 7 bases. The trim removed 4 bases at V and 2 bases at J, leaving 8 bases unmatched. CDR3 length: 15 residues. Germline loops: CDR1 SGHRS, CDR2 YFSETQ. This chain's CDR3 is CASSRSDRINTEAFF. Written as DNA, the CDR3 is TGCGCCAGCAGCCGCTCGGACAGGATCAACACTGAAGCTTTCTTT. Full variable domain (outside the CDR3, taken from reference TRBV5-1 and TRBJ1-1): KAGVTQTPRYLIKTRGQQVTLSCSPISGHRSVSWYQQTPGQGLQFLFEYFSETQRNKGNFPGRFSGRQFSNSRSEMNVSTLELGDSALYLCASSRSDRINTEAFFGQGTRLTVV.

J is TRBJ1-6 and V is TRBV7-9; D remains ambiguous. The CDR3 length is 14 residues. Looked up from germline, CDR1 is SEHNR and CDR2 is FQNEAQ (reference sequence). V dropped 3 bases and J dropped 0 bases, with 3 bases sitting between them. Here the CDR3 reads CASSFSSYNSPLHF. CDR3 DNA: TGTGCCAGCAGCTTTAGCTCCTATAATTCACCCCTCCACTTT.

The chain joins TRBV7-5 to TRBJ2-7; TRBD1, the table's D call, lacks a check against the DNA. TRBV7-5 is labeled a pseudogene. The CDR3 covers 15 residues. The CDR3 spells CARNLTGTGAYEQYF. Written as DNA, the CDR3 is TGTGCCAGAAACCTCACCGGGACAGGGGCCTACGAGCAGTACTTC.

This chain links TRBV7-3 with TRBJ2-2; 13 bases agree with TRBD2. After removal of 6 bases from V and 0 bases from J, the junction contained 4 bases not matched to a gene. This CDR3 comprises 17 residues. Germline V gene data show CDR1 as SGHTA and CDR2 as FQGTGA. This CDR3 is CASRSGTSGTNTGELFF. In DNA form, the CDR3 reads TGTGCCAGCAGATCCGGGACTAGCGGGACGAACACCGGGGAGCTGTTTTTT.

This clone was observed once. V gene TRBV5-1 combines with J gene TRBJ2-1, with TRBD1 identical over 8 bases. With 0 bases clipped from V and 9 bases from J, the junction kept 8 bases outside the gene matches. CDR1 and CDR2 (germline): SGHRS, YFSETQ. The CDR3 length is 15 residues. Here the CDR3 reads CASSLVQGARAEQFF. CDR3 nucleotides: TGCGCCAGCAGCTTGGTCCAGGGGGCGCGAGCTGAGCAGTTCTTC.

In regard to this clone: Compared with germline, one end of the junction differs, possibly owing to a read error. This same CDR3 is encoded by further DNA sequences in the sample. The V call is TRBV5-1, the J call TRBJ1-2; perhaps TRBD1 as D (6 bases). This CDR3 has 15 residues. From germline, CDR1 is SGHRS and CDR2 YFSETQ. CDR3 region: CASSLDPTGNYGYTF. The CDR3, as DNA: TGCGCCAGCAGCTTGGACCCTACAGGGAACTATGGCTACACCTTT.

The chain links TRBV19 to TRBJ2-3, with 7 nucleotides matching TRBD2. The CDR3 is made up of 13 amino acids. In germline, CDR1 is LNHDA, CDR2 SQIVND (reference sequence). V lost 5 bases and J lost 6; bases outside the gene matches: 5. CDR3 sequence: CASSGLRGDTQYF. The CDR3 region has the DNA TGTGCCAGTAGTGGGTTGCGGGGGGATACGCAGTATTTT.

The chain combines TRBV9 with TRBJ2-7, with TRBD1 matching 7 bases. CDR3 size: 14 residues. Germline V gene sequence: CDR1 SGDLS, CDR2 YYNGEE. Trimming cost V 2 bases and J 2 bases; bases outside gene matches: 4. The CDR3 DNA reads as TGTGCCAGCAGCGTGGGGACAGAGCCCTACGAGCAGTACTTC. Translated, it gives CASSVGTEPYEQYF.

The chain is built from TRBV5-4 and TRBJ1-4, with TRBD1 as a possible D gene (6 bases). The germline V gene has CDR1 SGHNT and CDR2 YYREEE (reference sequence). The CDR3 sequence is 15 residues long. Trimming pared 0 bases from V and 9 bases from J, leaving 15 bases between. As DNA, the CDR3 is TGTGCCAGCAGCTTGGGCGCAGGGGAAAGGAAAAAACTGTTTTTT. It encodes CASSLGAGERKKLFF.

The gene calls are TRBV7-3 and TRBJ2-1; 10 nucleotides agree with TRBD2. Germline CDR1 reads SGHTA; CDR2 reads FQGTGA. The CDR3 is 15 residues long. V lost 3 bases and J lost 9; bases outside the gene matches: 8. The CDR3 sequence: CASSFTSGTSVEQFF. The CDR3 DNA reads TGTGCCAGCAGCTTCACATCCGGGACTAGCGTTGAGCAGTTCTTC.

The V gene is TRBV7-6, the J gene TRBJ2-5; 10 nucleotides line up with TRBD2. Losses at the gene ends were 4 bases for V and 3 bases for J; bases not matched to a gene: 5. Looked up from germline, CDR1 is SGHVS and CDR2 is FNYEAQ. The CDR3 is 15 residues long. CDR3 amino acids: CASSSGLAPKETQYF. The CDR3 coding sequence is TGTGCCAGCAGCTCGGGACTAGCGCCTAAAGAGACCCAGTACTTC. The full variable domain, completed using reference TRBV7-6 and TRBJ2-5, is GAGVSQSPRYKVTKRGQDVALRCDPISGHVSLYWYRQALGQGPEFLTYFNYEAQQDKSGLPNDRFSAERPEGSISTLTIQRTEQRDSAMYRCASSSGLAPKETQYFGPGTRLLVL.

In DNA, the CDR3 is TGTGCCAGCAGCTCCCTCCTCGGGACAGCCTACGAGCAGTACTTC. Translated: CASSSLLGTAYEQYF. The chain is built from TRBV7-2 and TRBJ2-7; 7 nucleotides align to TRBD1. The CDR3 has 15 amino acids. The ends lost 4 bases at V and 2 bases at J; junction bases unmatched: 8. Germline CDR1 is SGHTA and CDR2 is FQGNSA.

The rearrangement uses TRBV18 and TRBJ1-4, with D unclear. The V gene lost 3 bases and the J gene lost 4 bases, with 3 bases spanning the gap. The germline V gene encodes CDR1 KGHSH and CDR2 LQKENI. The CDR3 runs to 12 residues. The CDR3 spells CASSPSNEKLFF. The CDR3 DNA reads TGTGCCAGCTCACCGAGTAATGAAAAACTGTTTTTT.

The V gene is TRBV5-1, the J gene TRBJ1-6; 11 positions agree with TRBD1. From germline, CDR1 is SGHRS and CDR2 YFSETQ. The V gene end was trimmed by 6 bases and the J gene end by 8 bases; junction bases not matched to a gene: 7. This CDR3 has 15 residues. The DNA of the CDR3 is TGCGCCAGCACCTCATGGGGACAGGGGGATTCACCCCTCCACTTT. Its translation: CASTSWGQGDSPLHF.